This TCR beta chain was observed in a study of T-cell memory formation after mild COVID-19. There are 15 residues in the CDR3. The V gene lost 6 bases and the J gene lost 3 bases, with 17 bases spanning the gap. Germline loops: CDR1 SNHLY, CDR2 FYNNEI. In TCRdb, the 5' RACE reads were re-called with MiXCR into one record per CDR3 protein. Among tens of thousands of distinct CDR3 sequences, about 13% were seen once, and the ten largest hold roughly a quarter. The TCR comes from an adult woman who had mild COVID-19 (a few samples of this study predate the infection). Cell type and time point are not known. Sequencing was done on a sample of PBMCs or a T cell subset sorted from them (not recorded which). The gene calls are TRBV2 and TRBJ1-1, with D possibly being TRBD1 (6 bases). Here the CDR3 DNA reads TGTGCCAGCAGCGAAAGGACAGACATGTACACTGAAGCTTTCTTT. Protein: CASSERTDMYTEAFF.